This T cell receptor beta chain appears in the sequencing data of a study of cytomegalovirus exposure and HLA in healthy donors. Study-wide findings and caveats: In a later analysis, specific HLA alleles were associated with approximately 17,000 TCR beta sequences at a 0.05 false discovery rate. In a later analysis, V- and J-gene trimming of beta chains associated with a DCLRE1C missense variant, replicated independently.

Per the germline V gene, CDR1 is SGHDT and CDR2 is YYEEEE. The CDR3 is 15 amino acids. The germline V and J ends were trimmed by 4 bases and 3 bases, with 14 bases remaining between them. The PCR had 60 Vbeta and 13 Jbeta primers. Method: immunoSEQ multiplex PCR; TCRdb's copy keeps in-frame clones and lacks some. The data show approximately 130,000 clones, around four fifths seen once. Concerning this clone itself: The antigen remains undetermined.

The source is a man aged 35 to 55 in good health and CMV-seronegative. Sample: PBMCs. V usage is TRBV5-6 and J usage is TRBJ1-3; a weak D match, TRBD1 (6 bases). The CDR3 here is CASSLEGGVGNTIYF. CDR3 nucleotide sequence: TGTGCCAGCAGCCTGGAAGGGGGTGTTGGAAACACCATATATTTT.